The 32 T cell receptor beta chains reported below all come from one sample, sequenced in a study of blood T cell repertoires in COVID-19. The data were produced by immunoSEQ multiplex PCR, yet TCRdb's version contains in-frame clones alone and is incomplete. The sample has about 200,000 clones, about four fifths seen once. Sample: peripheral blood. The receptors derive from a woman aged 45-60 years with active or convalescent COVID-19.

The chain combines TRBV15 with TRBJ2-1; D call uncertain. Germline CDR1 reads LNHNV; CDR2 reads YYDKDF (reference sequence). The CDR3 runs 14 residues. V lost 0 bases and J lost 5, with 8 bases in between. CDR3 coding DNA: TGTGCCACCAGCAGAGATCGGGTTAACAATGAGCAGTTCTTC. Protein: CATSRDRVNNEQFF.

V usage is TRBV6-5 and J usage is TRBJ1-5; the D gene is possibly TRBD1 (6 bases). Trimming left V 8 bases short and J 2 bases short, with 13 bases between. The CDR3 sequence is 14 residues long. Germline V CDR1 and CDR2: MNHEY, SVGAGI. The CDR3 bases are TGTGCCAGCCGACAGGACCGGGGCAATCAGCCCCAGCATTTT. It codes for CASRQDRGNQPQHF.

The chain is built from TRBV19 and TRBJ1-2, with unresolved D. This CDR3 has 11 amino acids. Trimming shortened V by 5 bases and J by 7 bases, and 8 bases separated the two germline ends. Germline CDR1 is LNHDA and CDR2 is SQIVND (reference sequence). The CDR3 is CASSLQFGYTF. The CDR3 DNA is TGTGCCAGTAGTCTACAGTTTGGCTACACCTTC.

V and J are TRBV4-1 and TRBJ2-5, with 8 bases identical to TRBD1. The CDR3 loop spans 15 amino acids. V trimming: 1 base; J trimming: 4 bases; junction bases outside the gene matches: 5. Germline V gene lookup returns CDR1 MGHRA and CDR2 YSYEKL. The CDR3 protein is CASSQGGQGLETQYF. DNA of the CDR3: TGCGCCAGCAGCCAAGGCGGACAGGGTTTAGAGACCCAGTACTTC.

This clone was found a few times. The chain employs TRBV9 and TRBJ2-1; 7 nucleotides agree with TRBD1. The CDR3 extends over 15 amino acids. Germline V gives CDR1 SGDLS, CDR2 YYNGEE. V was clipped by 0 bases and J by 8 bases; unmatched bases: 8. The CDR3 DNA is TGTGCCAGCAGCGTAGACAGGGGAAGGGTCGATGAGCAGTTCTTC. Protein sequence: CASSVDRGRVDEQFF.

The rearrangement links TRBV12-3 or TRBV12-4 to TRBJ2-5; 8 bases are a match to TRBD1. Germline trimming cut 4 bases from V and 5 bases from J; bases unmatched to any gene: 3. The CDR3 spans 13 residues. The DNA of the CDR3 is TGTGCCAGCAGTTCAGGGGGCCGCGAGACCCAGTACTTC. It is translated as CASSSGGRETQYF.

The chain links TRBV19 to TRBJ1-5; D remains unclear. The germline V gene has CDR1 LNHDA and CDR2 SQIVND (reference sequence). The CDR3 covers 14 residues. V lost 4 bases and J 6 bases, leaving 13 bases between the germline ends. In nucleotides, the CDR3 is TGTGCCAGTAGTACGGGTTTGAGTTCTCAGCCCCAGCATTTT. Translated, it gives CASSTGLSSQPQHF.

The gene calls are TRBV28 and TRBJ1-2; 8 bases agree with TRBD1. The V segment lost 6 bases and the J segment 5 bases; nucleotides outside the gene matches: 5. The CDR3 runs 13 residues. Germline CDR1 MDHEN, CDR2 SYDVKM. DNA for the CDR3: TGTGCCAGCAGGTGGACAGGGCTATATGGCTACACCTTC. It is translated as CASRWTGLYGYTF.

This chain links TRBV10-3 with TRBJ2-3; 9 nucleotides line up with TRBD2. This CDR3 has 14 residues. Germline values: CDR1 ENHRY, CDR2 SYGVKD. Unmatched junction bases numbered 4, after V lost 7 bases and J lost 2 bases. This chain's CDR3 is CAIKSGGITDTQYF. As DNA, the CDR3 is TGTGCCATCAAGAGCGGGGGGATCACAGATACGCAGTATTTT.

The chain combines TRBV10-1 with TRBJ1-1; TRBD1 matches at 7 bases. The V gene's germline CDR1 is WNHNN and CDR2 SYGVQD (reference sequence). The CDR3 spans 12 residues. After removal of 8 bases from V and 11 bases from J, the junction contained 11 bases not matched to a gene. The CDR3 sequence is CASAGDSPLAFF. The CDR3 DNA reads as TGCGCCAGCGCCGGGGACAGCCCTCTGGCTTTCTTT.

The V call is TRBV5-5, the J call TRBJ2-7, with 7 bases identical to TRBD2. Germline CDR1 is SGHKS and CDR2 is YYEKEE (reference sequence). The CDR3 totals 15 residues. Germline trimming cut 2 bases from V and 1 base from J; bases unmatched to any gene: 6. The CDR3 region is CASSFTGTISYEQYF. The CDR3 DNA sequence: TGTGCCAGCAGCTTTACCGGGACTATATCCTACGAGCAGTACTTC.

This chain uses TRBV7-9 with TRBJ2-1; a possible D gene is TRBD2 (5 bases). Germline assignment: CDR1 SEHNR and CDR2 FQNEAQ (reference sequence). V was shortened by 5 bases and J by 0 bases, with 14 bases between the two germline ends. CDR3 length: 16 residues. The CDR3 protein is CASSQLWRSSYNEQFF. The CDR3 DNA is TGTGCCAGCAGCCAATTGTGGAGGTCCTCCTACAATGAGCAGTTCTTC.

This clone was seen a single time. This sequence joins TRBV5-6 and TRBJ2-5; TRBD2 might be the D (6 bases). The CDR3 sequence is 14 residues long. V lost 5 bases to trimming and J lost 5 bases, with 16 bases between them. Germline V gene data show CDR1 as SGHDT and CDR2 as YYEEEE. In DNA form, the CDR3 reads TGTGCCAGCAGATCCAGGGCGGGGAAGGAGACCCAGTACTTC. Encoded protein: CASRSRAGKETQYF.

The V and J genes are TRBV19 and TRBJ1-5, with 8 positions matching TRBD1. The trim removed 5 bases at V and 4 bases at J, leaving 4 bases unmatched. CDR3 length equals 14 residues. CDR1 and CDR2 from the germline V gene are LNHDA and SQIVND (reference sequence). The CDR3 here is CASSHTGGNQPQHF. In DNA, the CDR3 is TGTGCCAGTAGTCACACAGGGGGGAATCAGCCCCAGCATTTT.

The V gene is TRBV28, the J gene TRBJ2-2, with D maybe TRBD2 (5 bases). This CDR3 is built from 13 residues. Trimming stripped 7 bases from V and 4 bases from J, with 10 bases between. CDR1 and CDR2 from the germline V gene are MDHEN and SYDVKM. The CDR3 nucleotides are TGTGCCAGCATTCGGGAACGCACCGGGGAGCTGTTTTTT. Its protein product is CASIRERTGELFF.

V is TRBV19 and J is TRBJ1-5; the D is unclear. This CDR3 region has 13 residues. The germline V gene has CDR1 LNHDA and CDR2 SQIVND (reference sequence). V lost 0 bases and J 4 bases, leaving 4 bases between the germline ends. The CDR3 DNA sequence: TGTGCCAGTAGTATAGACCCTAATCAGCCCCAGCATTTT. Translated, it gives CASSIDPNQPQHF.

V is TRBV6-1 and J is TRBJ1-5, with D unclear. Germline-derived CDR1 and CDR2 are MNHNS and SASEGT. V was pared by 2 bases and J by 6 bases, with 5 bases between. CDR3 size: 12 residues. The CDR3 nucleotides are TGTGCCAGCAGTGAATCGGGTCAGCCCCAGCATTTT. Translating it yields CASSESGQPQHF.

This sequence joins TRBV24-1 and TRBJ1-5, with 7 bases aligning to TRBD1. Trimming took 5 bases from V and 11 from J; bases not matched to a gene: 8. This CDR3 is 13 amino acids long. Germline CDR1 reads KGHDR; CDR2 reads SFDVKD. CDR3 bases: TGTGCCACCAGTGGCTCGGGACAGAGCGCCCAGCATTTT. Translated: CATSGSGQSAQHF.

This chain joins TRBV24-1 and TRBJ2-3, with D perhaps matching TRBD1 (5 bases). Trimming cost V 3 bases and J 3 bases, with 12 bases left between them. CDR3 length equals 15 residues. CDR1 and CDR2 (germline): KGHDR, SFDVKD. The CDR3 DNA reads as TGTGCCACCAGTGATGGACACTTAGGTACAGATACGCAGTATTTT. It translates to CATSDGHLGTDTQYF.

This clone was seen only a few times. The CDR3 sequence is CSVEAQGEKGYTF. CDR3 coding DNA: TGCAGCGTTGAAGCACAGGGGGAGAAAGGCTACACCTTC. The chain links TRBV29-1 to TRBJ1-2; 8 bases match TRBD1. After removal of 1 base from V and 8 bases from J, the junction contained 6 bases not matched to a gene. Germline V gene sequence: CDR1 SQVTM, CDR2 ANQGSEA. The CDR3 consists of 13 residues.

This clone was observed a single time. The rearrangement links TRBV3-1 (or the pseudogene TRBV3-2) to TRBJ1-1, with D possibly being TRBD1 (5 bases). V lost 0 bases to trimming and J lost 6 bases, with 8 bases between them. The CDR3 runs 13 residues. From germline, CDR1 is LGHDT and CDR2 YNNKEL (reference sequence). In DNA form, the CDR3 reads TGTGCCAGCAGCCAAGAAGGGGTGTCTGAAGCTTTCTTT. It is translated as CASSQEGVSEAFF.

The chain is built from TRBV3-1 (or the pseudogene TRBV3-2) and TRBJ2-7; 16 nucleotides agree with TRBD2. With 4 bases clipped from V and 7 bases from J, the junction kept 4 bases outside the gene matches. The CDR3 contains 15 residues. The germline CDR1 and CDR2 sequences are LGHDT and YNNKEL (reference sequence). CDR3 nucleotides: TGTGCCAGCAGCCTTTGGGGACTAGCGGGAGGGGAGCAGTACTTC. Translating it yields CASSLWGLAGGEQYF.

This clone came up a few times. This rearrangement joins TRBV2 to TRBJ1-2; D may be TRBD1 (5 bases). Trimming removed 4 bases from V and 2 bases from J, with 11 bases in between. CDR3 length equals 14 residues. In germline, CDR1 is SNHLY, CDR2 FYNNEI. CDR3 region: CASSAPPGNYGYTF. For the CDR3, the DNA is TGTGCCAGCAGTGCTCCTCCAGGGAACTATGGCTACACCTTC.

The V and J genes are TRBV5-6 and TRBJ1-6, with 7 nucleotides matching TRBD1. This CDR3 spans 16 amino acids. The germline CDR1 and CDR2 sequences are SGHDT and YYEEEE. With 4 bases clipped from V and 6 bases from J, the junction kept 10 bases outside the gene matches. The chain's CDR3 is CASSQTGLHGNSPLHF. The CDR3 DNA is TGTGCCAGCAGCCAGACAGGGCTTCACGGTAATTCACCCCTCCACTTT. The whole variable domain, remainder taken from reference TRBV5-6 and TRBJ1-6, is DAGVTQSPTHLIKTRGQQVTLRCSPKSGHDTVSWYQQALGQGPQFIFQYYEEEERQRGNFPDRFSGHQFPNYSSELNVNALLLGDSALYLCASSQTGLHGNSPLHFGNGTRLTVT.

The chain joins TRBV19 to TRBJ2-5, with D perhaps TRBD1 (5 bases). CDR1 is LNHDA and CDR2 is SQIVND in the germline V gene (reference sequence). The CDR3 covers 13 residues. V lost 1 base and J 4 bases, leaving 7 bases between the germline ends. This CDR3 is CASSIAGRETQYF. The CDR3 nucleotides read TGTGCCAGTAGTATAGCAGGGCGAGAGACCCAGTACTTC.

The chain joins TRBV15 to TRBJ1-1; D gene ambiguous. The CDR3 loop spans 15 amino acids. Trimming stripped 1 base from V and 0 bases from J, with 9 bases between. Germline lookup yields CDR1 LNHNV and CDR2 YYDKDF (reference sequence). CDR3 DNA: TGTGCCACCAGCAGAGTCGCAGGCTTGAACACTGAAGCTTTCTTT. It yields the protein CATSRVAGLNTEAFF.

The CDR3 nucleotides read TGTGCCAGCTCACCAAAGGGGGATACGCAGTATTTT. Residues: CASSPKGDTQYF. The chain employs TRBV18 and TRBJ2-3; possible D gene TRBD1, 5 bases. CDR1 KGHSH and CDR2 LQKENI come from the germline V gene. The CDR3 sequence is 12 residues long. The germline V and J ends were trimmed by 2 bases and 6 bases, with 6 bases remaining between them.

This chain uses TRBV18 with TRBJ1-2; possibly TRBD1 for D (5 bases). V lost 2 bases and J lost 4, with 17 bases in between. The CDR3 consists of 16 residues. Germline CDR1 KGHSH, CDR2 LQKENI. The CDR3 nucleotides read TGTGCCAGCTCACCAGCCCCGGGGGAGGTTATCTATGGCTACACCTTC. Translation gives CASSPAPGEVIYGYTF.

The chain links TRBV5-1 to TRBJ2-6; D is uncertain. This CDR3 comprises 15 residues. Per the germline V gene, CDR1 is SGHRS and CDR2 is YFSETQ. V was trimmed by 4 bases and J by 0 bases, leaving 8 bases between them. CDR3 amino acids: CASSRGASGANVLTF. The DNA of the CDR3 is TGCGCCAGCAGCCGAGGCGCCTCTGGGGCCAACGTCCTGACTTTC.

The CDR3 is CASTGESLAKNIQYF. CDR3 coding DNA: TGTGCCAGCACGGGGGAGTCTCTAGCCAAAAACATTCAGTACTTC. The chain joins TRBV21-1 to TRBJ2-4; the DNA was not used to check the table's D call, TRBD2. TRBV21-1 is annotated as a pseudogene. This CDR3 region has 15 residues.

The gene calls are TRBV12-2 and TRBJ1-1; the DNA was not used to check the table's D call, TRBD1. TRBV12-2 is a pseudogene segment. CDR3 length equals 13 residues. The CDR3 sequence is CASRRQGGTEAFF. The CDR3 DNA reads as TGTGCAAGTCGTCGACAGGGGGGCACTGAAGCTTTCTTT.

The chain recombines TRBV3-1 (or the pseudogene TRBV3-2) with TRBJ2-1; 12 nucleotides align to TRBD2. The V and J ends lost 8 bases and 12 bases, in that order; junction bases with no gene match: 8. The CDR3 has 13 amino acids. CDR1 and CDR2 (germline): LGHDT, YNNKEL (reference sequence). As DNA, the CDR3 is TGTGCCAGCGTGTCTAGCGGGAGGGGAGTGCAGTTCTTC. Amino acids: CASVSSGRGVQFF.